This paragraph reports one TCR beta chain. Its antigen is as yet unknown. A 5'RACE template switching approach incorporating UMIs was used to make TCR beta cDNA. TCRdb reanalyzed the 5' RACE reads and collapses them to one entry per CDR3 protein, without DNA. The sample totals roughly 420,000 distinct CDR3 sequences. The CDR3 totals 14 residues. CDR1 and CDR2 (germline): LGHNA, YSLEER. The data were taken from a study of T cells expressing NK-cell markers. Whole-study context: Sorted CD3+CD56-NKG2C+, CD3+CD56+NKG2C+ and CD3+CD56+NKG2C- T cells supplied the TCR beta repertoires.

Study observations and caveats: Specificity for HCMV among expanded NKG2C+ T cell clones was not established. In about six donors, dominant CD3+CD56+NKG2C+ clonotypes ranked among the top 10 CD8+ clonotypes.

The chain employs TRBV4-3 and TRBJ1-5. The material sequenced was blood T cells: a sorted CD56 or NKG2C T cell subset, CD4+ or CD8+ T cells, or bulk PBMC T cells (not recorded which). This clonotype was sampled from a woman between 18 and 70 years old in good health. The CDR3 region is CASSQAYSNQPQHF.